This TCR beta chain was sequenced in a study of T cell repertoires in cytomegalovirus infection. Study information: Both CMV infection and a matching HLA type were indicated by public TCR beta signatures. Study-wide findings and caveats: Clonotypes of TCR beta that were HLA-C-restricted and CMV-specific dominated the ex vivo response. Carriers of CMV plus the relevant HLA were identified by cumulative public TCR beta family frequency.

The CDR3 contains 13 residues. CDR1 and CDR2 from the germline V gene are GTSNPN and SVGIG (reference sequence). With 0 bases removed from V and 8 bases from J, the gap between germline ends came to 13 bases. Each CDR3 protein is one row after TCRdb ran MiXCR on the reads. The sample contains roughly 180,000 distinct CDR3 sequences, approximately 28% of which appear only once. In regard to this clonotype: What it binds is not known.

Specimen: PBMCs. The receptor was isolated from a human donor in good health (CMV status not recorded). Some clones in this sample may be carry-over from other donors' samples. The gene calls are TRBV30 and TRBJ1-1; D is unclear. The CDR3, as DNA: TGTGCCTGGAGTGTACTGGTGGGAGGCGAAGCTTTCTTT. It encodes CAWSVLVGGEAFF. Full variable domain (rest looked up from reference TRBV30 and TRBJ1-1): SQTIHQWPATLVQPVGSPLSLECTVEGTSNPNLYWYRQAAGRGLQLLFYSVGIGQISSEVPQNLSASRPQDRQFILSSKKLLLSDSGFYLCAWSVLVGGEAFFGQGTRLTVV.